This T cell receptor beta chain was documented in a study of control samples from healthy donors and cancer patients. Profiled with immunoSEQ multiplex PCR; TCRdb holds only in-frame clones, not every one. The sample comprises approximately 230,000 clones, around 79% of which are singletons, and roughly 14% rests with the top ten. V dropped 10 bases and J dropped 0; count of bases not matched to a gene: 5. The CDR3 is 14 amino acids. From germline, CDR1 is LNHDA and CDR2 SQIVND (reference sequence). The sequencing sample was made of PBMCs. The chain is built from TRBV19 and TRBJ1-5; 8 positions agree with TRBD1. The origin of this receptor is a woman aged 60 to 75 with lung cancer. CDR3 sequence: CATAQGVSNQPQHF. The CDR3 DNA follows: TGTGCCACCGCACAGGGGGTTAGCAATCAGCCCCAGCATTTT.